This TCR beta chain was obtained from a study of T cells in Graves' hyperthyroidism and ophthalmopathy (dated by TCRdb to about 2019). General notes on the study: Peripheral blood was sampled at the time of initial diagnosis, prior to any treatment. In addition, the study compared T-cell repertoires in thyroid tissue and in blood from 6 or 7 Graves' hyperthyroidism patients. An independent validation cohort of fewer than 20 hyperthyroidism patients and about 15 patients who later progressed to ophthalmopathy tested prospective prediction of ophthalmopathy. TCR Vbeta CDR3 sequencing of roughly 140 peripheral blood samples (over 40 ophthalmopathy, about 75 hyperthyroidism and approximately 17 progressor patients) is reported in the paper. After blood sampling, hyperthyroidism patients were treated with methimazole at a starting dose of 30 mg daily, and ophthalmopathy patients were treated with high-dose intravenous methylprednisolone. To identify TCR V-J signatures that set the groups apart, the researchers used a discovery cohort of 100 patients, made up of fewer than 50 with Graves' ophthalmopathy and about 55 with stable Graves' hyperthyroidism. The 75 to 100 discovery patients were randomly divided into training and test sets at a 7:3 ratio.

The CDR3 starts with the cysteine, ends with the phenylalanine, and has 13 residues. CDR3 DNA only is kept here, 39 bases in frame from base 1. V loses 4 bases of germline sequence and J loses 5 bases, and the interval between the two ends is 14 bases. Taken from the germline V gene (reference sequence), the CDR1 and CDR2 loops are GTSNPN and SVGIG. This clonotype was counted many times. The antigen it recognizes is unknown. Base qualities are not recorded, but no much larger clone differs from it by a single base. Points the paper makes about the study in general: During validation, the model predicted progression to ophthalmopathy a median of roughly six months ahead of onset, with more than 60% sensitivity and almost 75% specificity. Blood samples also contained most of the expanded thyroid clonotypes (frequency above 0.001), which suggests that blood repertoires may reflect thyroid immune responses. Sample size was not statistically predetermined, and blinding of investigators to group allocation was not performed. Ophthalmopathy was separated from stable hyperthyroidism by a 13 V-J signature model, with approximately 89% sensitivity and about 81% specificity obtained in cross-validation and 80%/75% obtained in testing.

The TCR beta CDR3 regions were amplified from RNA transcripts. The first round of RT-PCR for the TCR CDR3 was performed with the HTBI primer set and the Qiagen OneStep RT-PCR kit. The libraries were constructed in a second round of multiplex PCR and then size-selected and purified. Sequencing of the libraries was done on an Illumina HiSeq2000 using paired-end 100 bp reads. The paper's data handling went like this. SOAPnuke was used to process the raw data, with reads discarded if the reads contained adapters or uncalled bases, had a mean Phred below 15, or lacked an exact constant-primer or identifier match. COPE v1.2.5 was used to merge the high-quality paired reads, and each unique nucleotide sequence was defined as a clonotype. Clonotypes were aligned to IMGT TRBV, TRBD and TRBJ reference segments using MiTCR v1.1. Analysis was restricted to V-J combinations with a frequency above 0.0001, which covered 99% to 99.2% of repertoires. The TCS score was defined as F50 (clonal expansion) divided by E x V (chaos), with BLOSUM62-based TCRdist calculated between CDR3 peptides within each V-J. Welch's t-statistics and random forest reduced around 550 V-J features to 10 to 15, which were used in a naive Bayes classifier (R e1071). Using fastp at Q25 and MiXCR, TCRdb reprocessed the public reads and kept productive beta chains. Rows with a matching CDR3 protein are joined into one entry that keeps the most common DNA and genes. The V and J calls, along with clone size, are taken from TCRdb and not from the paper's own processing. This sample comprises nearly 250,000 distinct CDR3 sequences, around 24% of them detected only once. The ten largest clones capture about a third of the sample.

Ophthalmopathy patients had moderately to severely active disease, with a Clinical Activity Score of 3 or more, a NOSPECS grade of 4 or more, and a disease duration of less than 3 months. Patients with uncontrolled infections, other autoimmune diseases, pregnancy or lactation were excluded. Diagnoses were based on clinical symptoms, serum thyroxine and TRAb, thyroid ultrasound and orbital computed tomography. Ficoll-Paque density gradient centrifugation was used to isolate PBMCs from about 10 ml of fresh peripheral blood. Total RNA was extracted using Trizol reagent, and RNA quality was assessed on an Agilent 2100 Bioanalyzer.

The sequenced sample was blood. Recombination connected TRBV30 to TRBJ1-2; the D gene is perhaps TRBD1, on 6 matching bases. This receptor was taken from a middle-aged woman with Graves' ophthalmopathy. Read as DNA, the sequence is TGTGCCTGGAACGAAGGGGGGGAATATGGCTACACCTTC. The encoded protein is CAWNEGGEYGYTF.